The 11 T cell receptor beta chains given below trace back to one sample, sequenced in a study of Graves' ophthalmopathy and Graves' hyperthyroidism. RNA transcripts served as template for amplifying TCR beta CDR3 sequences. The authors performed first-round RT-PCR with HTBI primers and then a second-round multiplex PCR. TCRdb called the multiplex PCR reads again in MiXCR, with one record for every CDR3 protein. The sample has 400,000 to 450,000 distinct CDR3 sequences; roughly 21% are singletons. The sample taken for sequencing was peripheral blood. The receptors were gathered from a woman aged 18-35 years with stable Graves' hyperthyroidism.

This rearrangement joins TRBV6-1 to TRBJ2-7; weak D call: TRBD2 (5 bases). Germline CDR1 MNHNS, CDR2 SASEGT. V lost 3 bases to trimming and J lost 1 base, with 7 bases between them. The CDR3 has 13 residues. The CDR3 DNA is TGTGCCAGCAGTGACTGGGAGTCCTACGAGCAGTACTTC. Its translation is CASSDWESYEQYF.

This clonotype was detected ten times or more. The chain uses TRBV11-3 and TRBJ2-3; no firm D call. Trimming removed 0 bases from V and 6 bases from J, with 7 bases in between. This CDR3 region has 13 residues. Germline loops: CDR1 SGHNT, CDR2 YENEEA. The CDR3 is CASSLDLEDTQYF. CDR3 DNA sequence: TGTGCCAGCAGCTTAGATTTGGAGGATACGCAGTATTTT.

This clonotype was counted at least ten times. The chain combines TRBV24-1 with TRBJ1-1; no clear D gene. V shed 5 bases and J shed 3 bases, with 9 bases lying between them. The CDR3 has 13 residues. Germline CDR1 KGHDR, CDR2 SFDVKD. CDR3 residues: CATSGRTDTEAFF. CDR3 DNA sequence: TGTGCCACCAGTGGCCGTACGGACACTGAAGCTTTCTTT.

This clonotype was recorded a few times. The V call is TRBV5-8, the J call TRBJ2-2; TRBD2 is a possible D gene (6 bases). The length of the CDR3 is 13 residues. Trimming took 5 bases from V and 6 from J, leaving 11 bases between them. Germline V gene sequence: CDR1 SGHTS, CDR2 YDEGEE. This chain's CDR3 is CASSLLASGELFF. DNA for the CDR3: TGTGCCAGCAGTTTACTAGCATCCGGGGAGCTGTTTTTT.

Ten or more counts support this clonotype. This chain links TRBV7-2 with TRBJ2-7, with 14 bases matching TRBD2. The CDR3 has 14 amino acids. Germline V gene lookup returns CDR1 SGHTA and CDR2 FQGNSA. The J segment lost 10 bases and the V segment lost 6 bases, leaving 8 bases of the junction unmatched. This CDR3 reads CASSRLAGGPKQYF. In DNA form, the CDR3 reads TGTGCCAGCAGTCGACTAGCGGGAGGGCCCAAACAGTACTTC.

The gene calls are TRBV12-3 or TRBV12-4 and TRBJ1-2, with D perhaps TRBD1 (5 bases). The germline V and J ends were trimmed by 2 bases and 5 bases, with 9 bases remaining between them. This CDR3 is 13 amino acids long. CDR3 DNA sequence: TGTGCCAGCAGTTTAAGCGAGGGGTATGGCTACACCTTC. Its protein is CASSLSEGYGYTF.

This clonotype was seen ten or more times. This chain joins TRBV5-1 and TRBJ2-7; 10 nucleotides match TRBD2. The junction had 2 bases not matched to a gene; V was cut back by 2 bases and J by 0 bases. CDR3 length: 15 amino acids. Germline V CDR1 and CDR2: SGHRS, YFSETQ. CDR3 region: CASSLAGGRSYEQYF. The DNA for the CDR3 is TGCGCCAGCAGCTTAGCGGGAGGGCGCTCCTACGAGCAGTACTTC.

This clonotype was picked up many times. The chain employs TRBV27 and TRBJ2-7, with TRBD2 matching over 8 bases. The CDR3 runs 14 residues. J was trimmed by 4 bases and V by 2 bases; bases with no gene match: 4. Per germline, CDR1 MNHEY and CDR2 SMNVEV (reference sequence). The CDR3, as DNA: TGTGCCAGCAGTTTAGCTAGCGGGCTTTACGAGCAGTACTTC. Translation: CASSLASGLYEQYF.

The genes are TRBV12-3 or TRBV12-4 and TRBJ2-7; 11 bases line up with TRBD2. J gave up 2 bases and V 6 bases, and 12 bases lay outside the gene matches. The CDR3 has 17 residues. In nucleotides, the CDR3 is TGTGCCAGCAGATTCCGTTCTAGCGGGAGGAAGACCTACGAGCAGTACTTC. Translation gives CASRFRSSGRKTYEQYF.

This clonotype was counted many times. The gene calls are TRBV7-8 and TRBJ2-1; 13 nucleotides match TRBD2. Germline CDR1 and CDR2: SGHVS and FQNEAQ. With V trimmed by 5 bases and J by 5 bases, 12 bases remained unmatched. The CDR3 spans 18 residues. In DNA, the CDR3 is TGTGCCAGCAGCCCTCTTACTAGCGGGAGGGCCGTCGACAATGAGCAGTTCTTC. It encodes CASSPLTSGRAVDNEQFF. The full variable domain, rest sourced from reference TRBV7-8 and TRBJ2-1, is GAGVSQSPRYKVAKRGQDVALRCDPISGHVSLFWYQQALGQGPEFLTYFQNEAQLDKSGLPSDRFFAERPEGSVSTLKIQRTQQEDSAVYLCASSPLTSGRAVDNEQFFGPGTRLTVL.

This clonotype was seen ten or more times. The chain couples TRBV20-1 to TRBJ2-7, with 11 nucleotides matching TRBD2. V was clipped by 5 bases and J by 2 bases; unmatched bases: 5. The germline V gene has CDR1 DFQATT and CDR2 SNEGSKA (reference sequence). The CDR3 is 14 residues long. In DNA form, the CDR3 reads TGCAGTGCTTTAAGGGGACTAGCGGCCTACGAGCAGTACTTC. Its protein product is CSALRGLAAYEQYF.